This T cell receptor (beta chain) was identified in a study of CD8+CD57+ T cells in acquired aplastic anemia. Genomic DNA, serving as template, underwent TCR beta VDJ and CDR3 profiling. MiXCR, run by TCRdb on the reads, gives a single entry per CDR3 protein. The sample contains more than 150,000 distinct CDR3 sequences, approximately 48% of which appear only once. Previously, flow cytometry had revealed CD8+CD57+ cell expansion in the patients chosen for sequencing. The CDR3 sequence is 13 residues long. After removal of 6 bases from V and 5 bases from J, the junction contained 6 bases not matched to a gene. In germline, CDR1 is DFQATT, CDR2 SNEGSKA (reference sequence). Study results and caveats: Patients and controls shared 25 to 35 CD8+ CDR3 sequences, highly expressed in patients. A significant difference in CD8+ Simpson's diversity between patients and controls was not found.

This clonotype appeared many times. Its antigen is unknown. Specimen: sorted CD4+, CD8+, or CD8+CD57+ T cells (not recorded which) from PBMCs. The receptor was isolated from a human donor with aplastic anemia. The chain employs TRBV20-1 and TRBJ2-1; 8 bases align to TRBD2. This CDR3 is CSARGGSDNEQFF. As DNA, the CDR3 is TGCAGTGCCCGGGGGGGCTCTGACAATGAGCAGTTCTTC.